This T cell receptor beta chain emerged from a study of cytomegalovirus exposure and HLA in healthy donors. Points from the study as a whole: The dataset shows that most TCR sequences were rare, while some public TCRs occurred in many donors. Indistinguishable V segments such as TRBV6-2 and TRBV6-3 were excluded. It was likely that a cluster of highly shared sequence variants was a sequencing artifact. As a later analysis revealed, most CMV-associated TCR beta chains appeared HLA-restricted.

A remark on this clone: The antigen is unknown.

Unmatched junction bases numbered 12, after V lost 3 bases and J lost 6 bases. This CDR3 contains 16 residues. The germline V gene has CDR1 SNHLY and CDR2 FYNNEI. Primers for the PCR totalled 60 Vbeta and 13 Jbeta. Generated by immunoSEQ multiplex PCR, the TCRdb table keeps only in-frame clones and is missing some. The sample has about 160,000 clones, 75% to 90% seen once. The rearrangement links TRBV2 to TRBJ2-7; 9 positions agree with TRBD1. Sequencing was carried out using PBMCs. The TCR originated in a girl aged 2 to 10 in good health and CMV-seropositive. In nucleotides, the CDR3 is TGTGCCAGCAGTGACTTCCGGGACAGGGAATACTGCGAGCAGTACTTC. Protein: CASSDFRDREYCEQYF.